This is a list of T cell receptor beta chains from one sample in a study of T cell responses to AZD1222 COVID-19 vaccine. Generated by immunoSEQ multiplex PCR, the TCRdb table keeps only in-frame clones and is missing some. Here the sample spans 53,000 or so clones, roughly 83% being singletons. This specimen was peripheral blood, taken on day 0 of AZD1222 vaccination. The receptors originated from an adult in good health. The CDR3 runs from the conserved cysteine through the conserved F or W. The order of the fields is V gene, clone size, D gene, J gene, CDR3 protein, CDR3 DNA. A D gene is named only where the DNA matches it firmly. The size entry is marked missing in some rows and otherwise reads once, few, many or a size class.

V gene: TRBV30
clone size: NA
D gene: NA
J gene: TRBJ2-3
CDR3 protein: CAWSRGTGGNTDTQYF
CDR3 DNA: TGTGCCTGGAGCAGAGGGACGGGTGGGAACACAGATACGCAGTATTTT

V gene: TRBV7-9
clone size: NA
D gene: TRBD2
J gene: TRBJ2-7
CDR3 protein: CASSSTRLAGAYEQYF
CDR3 DNA: TGTGCCAGCAGCTCCACCAGACTAGCGGGTGCCTACGAGCAGTACTTC

V gene: TRBV11-3
clone size: NA
D gene: NA
J gene: TRBJ2-1
CDR3 protein: CASSLVDEQFF
CDR3 DNA: TGTGCCAGCAGCTTAGTCGATGAGCAGTTCTTC

V gene: TRBV11-3
clone size: NA
D gene: NA
J gene: TRBJ2-5
CDR3 protein: CASSPRGETQYF
CDR3 DNA: TGTGCCAGCAGCCCCCGTGGGGAGACCCAGTACTTC

V gene: TRBV10-2
clone size: NA
D gene: NA
J gene: TRBJ1-3
CDR3 protein: CASSGTGRERSGNTIYF
CDR3 DNA: TGCGCCAGCAGTGGCACAGGGCGTGAGCGCTCTGGAAACACCATATATTTT

V gene: TRBV9
clone size: NA
D gene: TRBD1
J gene: TRBJ1-1
CDR3 protein: CASSVTQGATEAFF
CDR3 DNA: TGTGCCAGCAGCGTGACTCAGGGGGCCACTGAAGCTTTCTTT

V gene: TRBV6-5
clone size: NA
D gene: NA
J gene: TRBJ2-2
CDR3 protein: CASSSVAGNSGELFF
CDR3 DNA: TGTGCCAGCAGCTCCGTTGCGGGCAACTCCGGGGAGCTGTTTTTT

V gene: TRBV7-9
clone size: few
D gene: NA
J gene: TRBJ1-1
CDR3 protein: CASRAANTEAFF
CDR3 DNA: TGTGCCAGCAGAGCGGCTAACACTGAAGCTTTCTTT

V gene: TRBV7-9
clone size: NA
D gene: TRBD2
J gene: TRBJ2-5
CDR3 protein: CASSISGGETQYF
CDR3 DNA: TGTGCCAGCAGTATTAGCGGGGGGGAGACCCAGTACTTC

V gene: TRBV5-1
clone size: NA
D gene: TRBD1
J gene: TRBJ1-4
CDR3 protein: CASSAVGGSEKLFF
CDR3 DNA: TGCGCCAGCAGCGCTGTAGGGGGCAGCGAAAAACTGTTTTTT

V gene: TRBV19
clone size: NA
D gene: NA
J gene: TRBJ1-2
CDR3 protein: CASSPQGRANYGYTF
CDR3 DNA: TGTGCCAGTAGTCCCCAGGGTCGGGCTAACTATGGCTACACCTTC

V gene: TRBV6-2/TRBV6-3
clone size: once
D gene: NA
J gene: TRBJ2-2
CDR3 protein: CASSYSRNTGELFF
CDR3 DNA: TGTGCCAGCAGTTACTCGCGGAACACCGGGGAGCTGTTTTTT

V gene: TRBV14
clone size: NA
D gene: NA
J gene: TRBJ1-1
CDR3 protein: CASSQDGYGAFF
CDR3 DNA: TGTGCCAGCAGCCAAGACGGGTACGGGGCTTTCTTT

V gene: TRBV7-9
clone size: NA
D gene: TRBD2
J gene: TRBJ2-7
CDR3 protein: CASSLASGGTSSHEQYF
CDR3 DNA: TGTGCCAGCAGCTTAGCCAGCGGAGGGACTAGTTCTCACGAGCAGTACTTC

V gene: TRBV27
clone size: NA
D gene: TRBD1
J gene: TRBJ2-2
CDR3 protein: CASSPWTGGITGELFF
CDR3 DNA: TGTGCCAGCAGTCCCTGGACAGGGGGAATCACCGGGGAGCTGTTTTTT

V gene: TRBV2
clone size: NA
D gene: NA
J gene: TRBJ1-5
CDR3 protein: CASRVSNQPQHF
CDR3 DNA: TGTGCCAGCAGAGTTTCTAATCAGCCCCAGCATTTT

V gene: TRBV6-5
clone size: NA
D gene: TRBD1
J gene: TRBJ1-2
CDR3 protein: CASSYSRTGGRYGYTF
CDR3 DNA: TGTGCCAGCAGTTACTCCCGGACAGGGGGCCGGTATGGCTACACCTTC

V gene: TRBV10-3
clone size: many
D gene: NA
J gene: TRBJ2-7
CDR3 protein: CAISESWGRGLYEQYF
CDR3 DNA: TGTGCCATCAGTGAGTCGTGGGGGAGGGGGCTATACGAGCAGTACTTC

V gene: TRBV6-6
clone size: NA
D gene: NA
J gene: TRBJ2-3
CDR3 protein: CASRLGLSTDTQYF
CDR3 DNA: TGTGCCAGCAGGTTGGGACTTTCCACAGATACGCAGTATTTT

V gene: TRBV5-1
clone size: NA
D gene: NA
J gene: TRBJ1-6
CDR3 protein: CASSSGGYNSPLHF
CDR3 DNA: TGCGCCAGCAGCTCAGGCGGCTATAATTCACCCCTCCACTTT

V gene: TRBV29-1
clone size: NA
D gene: NA
J gene: TRBJ1-2
CDR3 protein: CSVLRPEYGYTF
CDR3 DNA: TGCAGCGTTCTGAGGCCGGAATATGGCTACACCTTC

V gene: TRBV24-1
clone size: NA
D gene: NA
J gene: TRBJ2-3
CDR3 protein: CATSDRDIGRDGDTQYF
CDR3 DNA: TGTGCCACCAGTGACCGAGACATTGGGCGGGACGGCGATACGCAGTATTTT

V gene: TRBV20-1
clone size: NA
D gene: TRBD1
J gene: TRBJ1-1
CDR3 protein: CSASRQGGNTEAFF
CDR3 DNA: TGCAGTGCTAGTCGGCAGGGGGGGAACACTGAAGCTTTCTTT